This paragraph reports one TCR beta chain. This clonotype was seen more than once but under ten times. What antigen it recognizes has not been identified. Base qualities are not provided; no much larger clone lies one nucleotide away. Library generation was performed with 5' RACE. The listed sequencing device is Illumina HiSeq 2000. A universal primer binding site was introduced by template switching, and a unique molecular identifier was present in the final cDNA, enabling accurate counting of TCR cDNA molecules. Specific primers in the conserved constant-segment region were used to synthesize first-strand cDNA for the TCR alpha and beta chains. To control for contamination, every cDNA library carried two barcodes: a SMART-Mk sample barcode plus Illumina barcodes. Two successive PCR steps introduced TruSeq adapter sequences along with Illumina sample barcodes. The Illumina HiSeq platform was used with custom primers to sequence TCR alpha and beta cDNA libraries. In the original analysis: Raw reads were processed with MiGEC to extract unique molecular identifiers, and MiXCR was used to determine CDR3 positions. Recombination models were inferred per individual with the repgenHMM and IGoR tools using an EM algorithm. Shared clonotype analysis was performed with the tcR package in R, normalizing sharing by the product of cloneset sizes. Out-of-frame nonproductive sequences were analyzed to study raw recombination free of thymic and clonal selection effects. Through fastp at Q25 and MiXCR, TCRdb rebuilt clones from the public reads, retaining in-frame beta chains. Each record represents a unique CDR3 protein, reported with the most common genes and DNA among its rows. The authors' filters were not applied to this entry. This sample comprises 1.5 million to 2 million distinct CDR3 sequences, around 29% of them detected only once. The top ten constitute around 0.25% of the sample.

Every donor was a healthy Caucasian. Looking up the germline V gene yields CDR1 SGHDT and CDR2 YYEEEE. The CDR3 runs 14 residues from the cysteine to the phenylalanine. The CDR3 DNA has 42 bases and is translated from base 1. V loses 2 bases of germline sequence and J loses 2 bases, and the interval between the two ends is 10 bases. This sample was taken from a study of identical twins listed by TCRdb under 2016. Turning to the overall study: To test whether fetal clonotypes persist, this study deep-sequenced TCR alpha and beta repertoires from monozygotic twins, from unrelated adults of various ages, and from cord blood. To rule out contamination, the twin experiments were replicated at different times with different library preparation protocols. The research as a whole found: Out-of-frame TCR alpha sequences shared between twins showed an excess of low generation-probability sequences compared with coincidental sharing between unrelated individuals. Zero-insertion analyses could be partly confounded by invariant T cells such as MAIT and iNKT, though diverse VJ usage argued against such confounding for most clonotypes. Because the same donors could not be followed over many years, conclusions were based on cross-sectional statistical analysis. Fewer insertions were carried by abundant cord blood beta clonotypes; a weaker similar trend was observed in young adult naive repertoires, while no such trend was observed in memory repertoires. In beta out-of-frame sequences, excess twin sharing was weaker, because having fewer shared sequences lowered the signal-to-noise ratio. Out-of-frame TCR alpha sharing in monozygotic twins was systematically underestimated by recombination models, whereas sharing between unrelated individuals was in agreement with the recombination models.

The receptor was isolated from a newborn girl in good health. The sample comprised cord blood. The sequence joins TRBV5-6 to TRBJ1-1; the D gene is unclear. The CDR3 sequence is CASSFRIQNTEAFF. The DNA is as follows: TGTGCCAGCAGCTTCAGGATACAAAACACTGAAGCTTTCTTT.